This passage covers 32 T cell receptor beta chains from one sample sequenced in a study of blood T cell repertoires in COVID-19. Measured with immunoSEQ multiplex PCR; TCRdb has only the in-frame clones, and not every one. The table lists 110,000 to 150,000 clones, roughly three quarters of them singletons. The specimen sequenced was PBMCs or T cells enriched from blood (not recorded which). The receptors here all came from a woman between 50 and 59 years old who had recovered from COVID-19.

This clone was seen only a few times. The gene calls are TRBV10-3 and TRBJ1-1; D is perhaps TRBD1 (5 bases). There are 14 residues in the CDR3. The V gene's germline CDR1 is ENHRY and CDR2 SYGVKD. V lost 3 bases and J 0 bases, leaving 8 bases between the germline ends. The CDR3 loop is CAISEQVMNTEAFF. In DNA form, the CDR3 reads TGTGCCATCAGTGAACAGGTTATGAACACTGAAGCTTTCTTT.

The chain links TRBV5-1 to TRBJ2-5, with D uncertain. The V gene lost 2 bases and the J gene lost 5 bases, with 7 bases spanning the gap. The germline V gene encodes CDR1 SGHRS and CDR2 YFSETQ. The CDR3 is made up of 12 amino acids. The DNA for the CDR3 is TGCGCCAGCAGCTTATTGAGGGAGACCCAGTACTTC. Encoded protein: CASSLLRETQYF.

Here the CDR3 DNA reads TGTGCCAGCAGCTTGCCGGGGTTCGCGAACACCGGGGAGCTGTTTTTT. Translation gives CASSLPGFANTGELFF. The chain employs TRBV5-8 and TRBJ2-2, with D perhaps matching TRBD2 (5 bases). Germline V gene sequence: CDR1 SGHTS, CDR2 YDEGEE. The CDR3 covers 16 residues. With 1 base removed from V and 0 bases from J, the gap between germline ends came to 10 bases.

CDR3: CASSLWVDRGNGYTF. The DNA of the CDR3 is TGTGCCAGCAGTTTATGGGTAGACAGGGGTAATGGCTACACCTTC. This rearrangement joins TRBV28 to TRBJ1-2; 8 nucleotides match TRBD1. This CDR3 comprises 15 residues. Losses at the gene ends were 0 bases for V and 6 bases for J; bases not matched to a gene: 6. Germline loops: CDR1 MDHEN, CDR2 SYDVKM.

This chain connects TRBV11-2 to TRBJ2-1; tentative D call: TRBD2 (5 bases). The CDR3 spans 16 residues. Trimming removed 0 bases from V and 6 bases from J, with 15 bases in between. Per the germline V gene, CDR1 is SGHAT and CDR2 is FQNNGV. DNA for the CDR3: TGTGCCAGCAGCTTAGAAGGTGCACTAGTAGGCAATGAGCAGTTCTTC. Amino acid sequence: CASSLEGALVGNEQFF.

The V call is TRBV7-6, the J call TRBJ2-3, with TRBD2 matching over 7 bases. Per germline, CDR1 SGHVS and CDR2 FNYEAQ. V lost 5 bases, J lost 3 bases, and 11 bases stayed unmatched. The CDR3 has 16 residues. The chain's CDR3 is CASSPGLGEGTDTQYF. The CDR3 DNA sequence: TGTGCCAGCAGCCCCGGGTTAGGGGAGGGAACAGATACGCAGTATTTT.

The CDR3 loop is CASSFNTQETQYF. CDR3 coding DNA: TGCGCCAGCAGCTTCAACACCCAAGAGACCCAGTACTTC. The V and J genes are TRBV5-1 and TRBJ2-5; D gene unclear. Trimming stripped 2 bases from V and 1 base from J, with 6 bases between. This CDR3 contains 13 residues. From germline, CDR1 is SGHRS and CDR2 YFSETQ.

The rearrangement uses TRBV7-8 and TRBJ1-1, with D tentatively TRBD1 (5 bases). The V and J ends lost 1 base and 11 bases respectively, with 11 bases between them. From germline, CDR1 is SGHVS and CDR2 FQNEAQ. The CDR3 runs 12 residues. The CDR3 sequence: CASSLVGGSAFF. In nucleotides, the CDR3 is TGTGCCAGCAGCTTAGTTGGGGGGTCGGCTTTCTTT.

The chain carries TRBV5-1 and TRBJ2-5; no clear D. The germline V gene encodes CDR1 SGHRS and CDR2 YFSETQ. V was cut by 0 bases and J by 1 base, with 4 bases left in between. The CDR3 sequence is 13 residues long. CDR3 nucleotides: TGCGCCAGCAGCTTGGGTCTCCAAGAGACCCAGTACTTC. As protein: CASSLGLQETQYF.

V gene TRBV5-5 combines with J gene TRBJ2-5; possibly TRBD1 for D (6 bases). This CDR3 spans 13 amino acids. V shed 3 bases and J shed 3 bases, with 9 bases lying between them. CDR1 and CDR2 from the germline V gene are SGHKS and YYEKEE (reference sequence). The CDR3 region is CASSYRTEETQYF. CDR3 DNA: TGTGCCAGCAGCTATCGGACAGAAGAGACCCAGTACTTC.

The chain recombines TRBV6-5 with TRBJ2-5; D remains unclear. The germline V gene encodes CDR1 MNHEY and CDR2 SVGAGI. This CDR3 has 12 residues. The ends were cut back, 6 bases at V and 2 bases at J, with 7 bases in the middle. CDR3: CASSLFQETQYF. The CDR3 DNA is TGTGCCAGCAGCCTATTTCAAGAGACCCAGTACTTC.

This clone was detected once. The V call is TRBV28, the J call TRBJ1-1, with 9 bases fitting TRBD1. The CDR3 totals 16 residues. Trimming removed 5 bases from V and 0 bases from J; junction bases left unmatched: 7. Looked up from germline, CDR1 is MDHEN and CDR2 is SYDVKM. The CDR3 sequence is CASSPLGQGLNTEAFF. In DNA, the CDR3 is TGTGCCAGCAGTCCCTTGGGACAGGGCCTGAACACTGAAGCTTTCTTT.

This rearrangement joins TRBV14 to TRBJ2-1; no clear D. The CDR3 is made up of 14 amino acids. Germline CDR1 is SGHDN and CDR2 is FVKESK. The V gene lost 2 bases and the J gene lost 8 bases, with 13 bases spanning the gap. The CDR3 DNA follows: TGTGCCAGCAGCCAACTTGACACATTCGATGAGCAGTTCTTC. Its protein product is CASSQLDTFDEQFF.

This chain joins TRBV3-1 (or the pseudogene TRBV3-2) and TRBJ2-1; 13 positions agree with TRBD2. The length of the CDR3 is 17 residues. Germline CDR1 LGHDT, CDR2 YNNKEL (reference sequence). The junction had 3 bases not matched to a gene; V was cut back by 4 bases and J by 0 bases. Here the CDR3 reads CASSPGLAGASYNEQFF. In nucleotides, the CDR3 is TGTGCCAGCAGCCCTGGACTAGCGGGGGCCTCCTACAATGAGCAGTTCTTC.

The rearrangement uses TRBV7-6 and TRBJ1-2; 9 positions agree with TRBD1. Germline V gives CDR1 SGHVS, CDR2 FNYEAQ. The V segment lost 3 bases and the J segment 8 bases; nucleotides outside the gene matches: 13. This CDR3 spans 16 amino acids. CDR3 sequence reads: CASSFGTGRLVLGYTF. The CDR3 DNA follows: TGTGCCAGCAGCTTCGGGACAGGGCGTTTGGTCTTAGGCTACACCTTC.

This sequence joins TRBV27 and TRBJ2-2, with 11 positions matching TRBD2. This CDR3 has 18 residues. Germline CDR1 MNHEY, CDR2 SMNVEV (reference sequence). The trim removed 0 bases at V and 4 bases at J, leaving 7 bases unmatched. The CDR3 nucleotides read TGTGCCAGCAGTTTATCCGGTAGCGGGGGGGCCCCCACCGGGGAGCTGTTTTTT. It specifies CASSLSGSGGAPTGELFF.

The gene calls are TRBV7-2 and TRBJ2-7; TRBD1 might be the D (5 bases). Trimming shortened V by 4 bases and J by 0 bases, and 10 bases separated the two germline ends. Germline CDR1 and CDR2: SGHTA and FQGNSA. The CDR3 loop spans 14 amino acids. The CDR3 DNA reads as TGTGCCAGCAGCTCGCCAGGGTACTCCTACGAGCAGTACTTC. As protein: CASSSPGYSYEQYF.

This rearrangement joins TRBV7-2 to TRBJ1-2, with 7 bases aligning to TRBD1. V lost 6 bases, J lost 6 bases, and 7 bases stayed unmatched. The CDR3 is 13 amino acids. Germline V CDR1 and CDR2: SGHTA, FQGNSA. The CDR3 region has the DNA TGTGCCAGCAGTTTCGACAGGGTGGATGGCTACACCTTC. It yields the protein CASSFDRVDGYTF.

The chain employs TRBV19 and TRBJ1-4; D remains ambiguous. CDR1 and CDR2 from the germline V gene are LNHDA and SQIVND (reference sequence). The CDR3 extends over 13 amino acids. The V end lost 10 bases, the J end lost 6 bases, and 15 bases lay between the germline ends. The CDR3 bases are TGTGCCACCGCTACAGAGCTCTATGAAAAACTGTTTTTT. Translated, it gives CATATELYEKLFF.

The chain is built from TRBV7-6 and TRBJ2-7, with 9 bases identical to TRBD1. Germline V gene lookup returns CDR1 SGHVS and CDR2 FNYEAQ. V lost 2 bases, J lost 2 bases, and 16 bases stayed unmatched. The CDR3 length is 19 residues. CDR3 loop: CASSLSIRGTGTGPYEQYF. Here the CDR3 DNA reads TGTGCCAGCAGCTTATCCATCCGAGGGACCGGGACAGGGCCCTACGAGCAGTACTTC.

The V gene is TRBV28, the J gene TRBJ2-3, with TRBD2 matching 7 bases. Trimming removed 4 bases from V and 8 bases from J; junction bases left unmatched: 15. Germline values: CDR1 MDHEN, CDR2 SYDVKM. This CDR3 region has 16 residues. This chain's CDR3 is CASSSASSGGYRTQYF. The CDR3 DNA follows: TGTGCCAGCAGTTCTGCCTCTAGCGGAGGGTATCGTACGCAGTATTTT. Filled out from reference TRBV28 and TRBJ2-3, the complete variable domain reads DVKVTQSSRYLVKRTGEKVFLECVQDMDHENMFWYRQDPGLGLRLIYFSYDVKMKEKGDIPEGYSVSREKKERFSLILESASTNQTSMYLCASSSASSGGYRTQYFGPGTRLTVL.

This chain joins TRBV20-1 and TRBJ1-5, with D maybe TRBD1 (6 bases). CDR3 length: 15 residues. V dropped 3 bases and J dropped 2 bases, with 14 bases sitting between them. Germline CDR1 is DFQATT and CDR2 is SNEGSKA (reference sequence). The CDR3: CSASAGGWGNQPQHF. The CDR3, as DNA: TGCAGTGCTAGTGCGGGGGGCTGGGGCAATCAGCCCCAGCATTTT.

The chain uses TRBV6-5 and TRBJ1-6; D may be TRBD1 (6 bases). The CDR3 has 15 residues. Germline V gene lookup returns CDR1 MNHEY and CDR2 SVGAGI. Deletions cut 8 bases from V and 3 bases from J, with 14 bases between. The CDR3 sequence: CASGRTTGYNSPLHF. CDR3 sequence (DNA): TGTGCCAGCGGGAGAACGACAGGCTATAATTCACCCCTCCACTTT.

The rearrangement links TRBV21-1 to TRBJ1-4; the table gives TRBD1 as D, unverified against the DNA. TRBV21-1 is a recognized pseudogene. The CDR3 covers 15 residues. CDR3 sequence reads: CASSKARNRGEKLFF. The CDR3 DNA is TGTGCCAGCAGCAAAGCGAGAAACAGGGGTGAAAAACTGTTTTTT.

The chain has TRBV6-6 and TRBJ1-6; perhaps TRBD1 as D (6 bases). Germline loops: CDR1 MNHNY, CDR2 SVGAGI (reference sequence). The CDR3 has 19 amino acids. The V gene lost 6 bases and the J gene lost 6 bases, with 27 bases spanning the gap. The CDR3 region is CASSSIRDKFRLVNSPLHF. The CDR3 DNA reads TGTGCCAGCAGCTCCATCCGGGACAAGTTCCGCCTAGTTAATTCACCCCTCCACTTT.

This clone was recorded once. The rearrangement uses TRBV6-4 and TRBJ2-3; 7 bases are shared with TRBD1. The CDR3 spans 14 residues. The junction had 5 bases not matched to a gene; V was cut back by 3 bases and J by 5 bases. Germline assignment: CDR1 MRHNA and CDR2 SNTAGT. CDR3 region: CASSEQGRGDTQYF. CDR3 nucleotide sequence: TGTGCCAGCAGTGAACAGGGGCGCGGAGATACGCAGTATTTT.

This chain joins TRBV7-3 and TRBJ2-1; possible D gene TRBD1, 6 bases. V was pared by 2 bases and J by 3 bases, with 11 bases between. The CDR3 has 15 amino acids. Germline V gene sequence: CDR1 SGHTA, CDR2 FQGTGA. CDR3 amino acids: CASSLGSGHYNEQFF. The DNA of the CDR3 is TGTGCCAGCAGCTTAGGGTCGGGACACTACAATGAGCAGTTCTTC.

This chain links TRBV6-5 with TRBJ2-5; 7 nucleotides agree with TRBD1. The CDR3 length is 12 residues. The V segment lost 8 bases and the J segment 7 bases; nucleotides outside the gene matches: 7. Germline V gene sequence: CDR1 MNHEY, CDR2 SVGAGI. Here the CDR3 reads CASEKGAVTQYF. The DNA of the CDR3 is TGTGCCAGCGAGAAGGGGGCGGTGACCCAGTACTTC.

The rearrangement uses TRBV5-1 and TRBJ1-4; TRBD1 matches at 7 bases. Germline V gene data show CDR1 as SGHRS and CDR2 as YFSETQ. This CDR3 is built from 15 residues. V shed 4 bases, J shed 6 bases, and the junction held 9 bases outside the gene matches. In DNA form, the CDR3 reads TGCGCCAGCAGCCGACAGGGATCTATTGATGAAAAACTGTTTTTT. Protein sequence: CASSRQGSIDEKLFF.

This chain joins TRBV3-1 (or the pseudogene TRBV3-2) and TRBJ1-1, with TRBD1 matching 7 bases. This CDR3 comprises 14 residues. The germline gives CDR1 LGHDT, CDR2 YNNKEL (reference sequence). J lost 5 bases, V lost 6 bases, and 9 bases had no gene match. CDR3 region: CASRREAGGTEAFF. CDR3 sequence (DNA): TGTGCCAGCAGGAGAGAGGCAGGGGGTACTGAAGCTTTCTTT.

CDR3 coding DNA: TGCGCCAGCAGCTTGATCACAGGGGCTGGACAGCCCCAGCATTTT. It codes for CASSLITGAGQPQHF. The rearrangement uses TRBV5-1 and TRBJ1-5, with TRBD1 identical over 7 bases. Germline CDR1 reads SGHRS; CDR2 reads YFSETQ. The J segment lost 7 bases and the V segment lost 1 base, leaving 8 bases of the junction unmatched. The CDR3 length is 15 residues.

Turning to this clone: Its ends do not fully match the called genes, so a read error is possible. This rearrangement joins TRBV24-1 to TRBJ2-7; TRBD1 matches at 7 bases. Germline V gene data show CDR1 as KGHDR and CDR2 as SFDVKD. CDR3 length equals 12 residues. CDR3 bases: TGTGCCACCAGTGATTACACGGACAGGTTGGAGTTC. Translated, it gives CATSDYTDRLEF.